This T cell receptor (beta chain) appears in the sequencing data of a study of blood T cell repertoires in COVID-19. Study-wide context: The United States, Italy and Spain provided the acute and convalescent COVID-19 samples. T cells, B-cell-depleted T cells, or PBMCs provided the cDNA or gDNA that served as material.

The CDR3 extends over 14 amino acids. V lost 3 bases and J lost 1, with 8 bases in between. The germline CDR1 and CDR2 sequences are SGHAT and FQNNGV. Generated by immunoSEQ multiplex PCR, the TCRdb table keeps only in-frame clones and is missing some. The sample lists 150,000 to 200,000 clones, about 81% occurring once. Input material: peripheral blood. This receptor was obtained from a human donor in a cohort sampled during active COVID-19. This chain joins TRBV11-2 and TRBJ2-3; D ambiguous. CDR3 sequence: CASSFNSRTDTQYF. In DNA form, the CDR3 reads TGTGCCAGCAGCTTTAACAGCCGCACAGATACGCAGTATTTT.